The sequence of this T cell receptor (beta chain) was determined in a study of immune characterization of retroperitoneal liposarcoma. This clonotype showed up many times. The CDR3 has 13 residues. The V end lost 10 bases, the J end lost 5 bases, and 12 bases lay between the germline ends. TCRdb recomputed calls from the PCR reads with MiXCR, one row per CDR3 protein. The data contain about 19,000 distinct CDR3 sequences, 37% of them singletons. The sequencing sample was made of blood. This TCR came from a male donor with retroperitoneal liposarcoma. V and J are TRBV12-3 or TRBV12-4 and TRBJ1-6; perhaps TRBD1 as D (6 bases). In DNA, the CDR3 is TGTGCCACCTCCGGGGGCGATAATTCACCCCTCCACTTT. Its translation is CATSGGDNSPLHF.